The 6 T cell receptor beta chains listed next were all sequenced from one sample in a study of shared clonotypes between healthy human individuals. CD8 cells regarded as naive lacked CD45RO, were positively chosen for CCR7, and omitted terminally differentiated effector memory CD45RA+ cells. The method was immunoSEQ multiplex PCR; TCRdb's version includes in-frame clones alone and lacks a portion of them. The data hold about 2.1 million clones, with about 93% observed a single time. The sequenced sample was naive CD8+ T cells from PBMCs. These receptors were taken from a man aged 18 to 29 in good health. Some clones in this sample may be carry-over from other donors' samples.

The chain is built from TRBV5-1 and TRBJ2-7; no firm D call. The CDR3 covers 14 residues. V was pared by 5 bases and J by 6 bases, with 18 bases between. In germline, CDR1 is SGHRS, CDR2 YFSETQ. In DNA, the CDR3 is TGCGCCAGCAGTCCTTTCTGGGTGGTTAGCGAGCAGTACTTC. Translating it yields CASSPFWVVSEQYF. Together with reference TRBV5-1 and TRBJ2-7, the CDR3 gives the full variable domain: KAGVTQTPRYLIKTRGQQVTLSCSPISGHRSVSWYQQTPGQGLQFLFEYFSETQRNKGNFPGRFSGRQFSNSRSEMNVSTLELGDSALYLCASSPFWVVSEQYFGPGTRLTVT.

The chain has TRBV6-5 and TRBJ2-7, with TRBD1 matching over 10 bases. The CDR3 is 14 amino acids. The junction had 6 bases not matched to a gene; V was cut back by 5 bases and J by 5 bases. Germline loops: CDR1 MNHEY, CDR2 SVGAGI. The CDR3 nucleotides read TGTGCCAGCAGTCCAGGGACAGGGGACCACGAGCAGTACTTC. Residues: CASSPGTGDHEQYF.

The CDR3 protein is CASSQLGASNQPQHF. The CDR3 DNA reads TGTGCCAGCAGCCAGCTGGGGGCGAGCAATCAGCCCCAGCATTTT. The J gene is TRBJ1-5, the V gene TRBV7-2; maybe TRBD1 (6 bases). The CDR3 spans 15 residues. Looked up from germline, CDR1 is SGHTA and CDR2 is FQGNSA. Trimming cost V 5 bases and J 1 base, with 12 bases left between them. Full variable domain (remainder filled in from reference TRBV7-2 and TRBJ1-5): GAGVSQSPSNKVTEKGKDVELRCDPISGHTALYWYRQSLGQGLEFLIYFQGNSAPDKSGLPSDRFSAERTGGSVSTLTIQRTQQEDSAVYLCASSQLGASNQPQHFGDGTRLSIL.

The CDR3 DNA sequence: TGTGCCAGCAGCCAAGGGGGCCCGAACACTGAAGCTTTCTTT. Protein product: CASSQGGPNTEAFF. The genes are TRBV13 and TRBJ1-1; 7 bases are shared with TRBD1. Germline V CDR1 and CDR2: PRHDT, FYEKMQ (reference sequence). The CDR3 totals 14 residues. Germline trimming cut 5 bases from V and 1 base from J; bases unmatched to any gene: 4. The whole variable domain, remainder taken from reference TRBV13 and TRBJ1-1, is AAGVIQSPRHLIKEKRETATLKCYPIPRHDTVYWYQQGPGQDPQFLISFYEKMQSDKGSIPDRFSAQQFSDYHSELNMSSLELGDSALYFCASSQGGPNTEAFFGQGTRLTVV.

The chain employs TRBV9 and TRBJ2-3; TRBD2 agrees at 7 bases. The CDR3 is made up of 16 amino acids. V lost 0 bases and J lost 2; bases outside the gene matches: 6. Germline assignment: CDR1 SGDLS and CDR2 YYNGEE. The CDR3 DNA is TGTGCCAGCAGCGTAGGTACTAGCGAATACACAGATACGCAGTATTTT. This translates into CASSVGTSEYTDTQYF.

This chain links TRBV10-3 with TRBJ2-2; D unresolved. The CDR3 extends over 14 amino acids. V gave up 0 bases and J gave up 5 bases, with 7 bases separating them. Germline CDR1 and CDR2: ENHRY and SYGVKD. Here the CDR3 reads CAISESVGTGELFF. The CDR3 DNA reads TGTGCCATCAGTGAGTCTGTAGGGACCGGGGAGCTGTTTTTT.